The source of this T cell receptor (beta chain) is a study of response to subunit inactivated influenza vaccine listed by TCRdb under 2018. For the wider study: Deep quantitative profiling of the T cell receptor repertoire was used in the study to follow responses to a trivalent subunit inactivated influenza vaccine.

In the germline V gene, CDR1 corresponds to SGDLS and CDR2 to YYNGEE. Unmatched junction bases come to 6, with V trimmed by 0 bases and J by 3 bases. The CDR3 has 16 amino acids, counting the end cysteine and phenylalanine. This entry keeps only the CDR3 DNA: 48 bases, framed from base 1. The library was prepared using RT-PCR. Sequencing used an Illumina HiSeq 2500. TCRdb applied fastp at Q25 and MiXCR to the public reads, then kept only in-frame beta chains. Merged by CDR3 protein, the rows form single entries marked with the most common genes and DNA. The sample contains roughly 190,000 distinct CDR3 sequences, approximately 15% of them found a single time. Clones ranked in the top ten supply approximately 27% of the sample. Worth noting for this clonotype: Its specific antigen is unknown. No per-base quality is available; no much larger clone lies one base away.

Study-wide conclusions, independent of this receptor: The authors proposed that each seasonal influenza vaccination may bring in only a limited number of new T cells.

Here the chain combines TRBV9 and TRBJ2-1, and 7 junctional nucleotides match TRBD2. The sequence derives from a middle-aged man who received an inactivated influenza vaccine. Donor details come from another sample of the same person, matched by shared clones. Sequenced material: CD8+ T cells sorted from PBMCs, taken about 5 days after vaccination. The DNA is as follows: TGTGCCAGCAGCGTAGGCGGGAGTGGAAACTACAATGAGCAGTTCTTC. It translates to CASSVGGSGNYNEQFF.